The present T cell receptor (beta chain) was sequenced within a study of blood T cell repertoires in COVID-19. About the research overall: The United States, Italy and Spain provided the acute and convalescent COVID-19 samples.

V lost 5 bases and J lost 0, with 5 bases in between. Germline CDR1 is SNHLY and CDR2 is FYNNEI. The CDR3 sequence is 13 residues long. Clones were sequenced by immunoSEQ multiplex PCR, and TCRdb holds only the in-frame ones, with some missing. In the table there are about 13,000 clones, about 90% of which are singletons. The chain carries TRBV2 and TRBJ1-5; D unclear. The clonotype originates from a human donor with active COVID-19. The donor label of this sample is uncertain. Input material: peripheral blood. The CDR3 region is CASSSLSNQPQHF. CDR3 DNA sequence: TGTGCCAGCAGTTCCCTTAGCAATCAGCCCCAGCATTTT.